Presented here are 2 T cell receptor beta chains from one specimen sequenced in a study of shared clonotypes between healthy human individuals. Sequencing was performed with immunoSEQ multiplex PCR; in TCRdb, only in-frame clones are kept and a portion is missing. The table lists 100,000 to 120,000 clones, more than 65% of them singletons. Sequencing input: memory CD8+ T cells sorted from blood. As to subset: CD45RO+ cells pooled with CCR7-negative TemRA cells. These receptors originate from a woman in her twenties or thirties in good health.

The chain recombines TRBV9 with TRBJ2-3; TRBD2 matches 10 bases. Looked up from germline, CDR1 is SGDLS and CDR2 is YYNGEE. V gave up 2 bases and J gave up 0 bases; unmatched junction bases: 6. CDR3 length equals 17 residues. This CDR3 is CASSVDLSGRSTDTQYF. DNA of the CDR3: TGTGCCAGCAGCGTCGACCTTAGCGGGAGGAGCACAGATACGCAGTATTTT. Complete variable domain (other parts from reference TRBV9 and TRBJ2-3): DSGVTQTPKHLITATGQRVTLRCSPRSGDLSVYWYQQSLDQGLQFLIQYYNGEERAKGNILERFSAQQFPDLHSELNLSSLELGDSALYFCASSVDLSGRSTDTQYFGPGTRLTVL.

The V call is TRBV27, the J call TRBJ2-1; 7 bases align to TRBD2. The junction had 5 bases not matched to a gene; V was cut back by 0 bases and J by 9 bases. Germline CDR1 is MNHEY and CDR2 is SMNVEV (reference sequence). This CDR3 is built from 14 residues. The CDR3 DNA follows: TGTGCCAGCAGTTTATCCTCGACTAGCACTGAGCAGTTCTTC. This gives the protein CASSLSSTSTEQFF.